This T cell receptor (beta chain) stems from a study of T cells after yellow fever vaccination. About the study: SMART-Seq v4 Ultra Low Input prepared the low-cell-number fractions.

Findings and caveats of the study: Compared with primary, the secondary response was weaker and peaked at day 5, not 15.

Regarding this clonotype: Antigen unknown.

Template-switching 5'RACE yielded the TCR cDNA; a universal primer site and UMIs were added in the process. MiXCR, applied by TCRdb to the 5' RACE reads, yields one record per CDR3 protein. Altogether 65,000 to 90,000 distinct CDR3 sequences are present, almost 8% being singletons, with the ten largest covering 41%. The V segment lost 5 bases and the J segment 4 bases; nucleotides outside the gene matches: 7. The CDR3 runs 17 residues. CDR1 is SGHAT, CDR2 FQNNGV, per germline. The clonotype comes from a man aged 25-45 years who received the YFV17D yellow fever vaccine. The chain carries TRBV11-2 and TRBJ2-3; TRBD2 matches 15 bases. The sample consisted of CD8+ T cells sorted from PBMCs, taken on the day of the yellow fever booster vaccination. Here the CDR3 DNA reads TGTGCCAGCAGCCCTTGGACTAGCGGGAGGGCCTCAGATACGCAGTATTTT. Translating it yields CASSPWTSGRASDTQYF.